This passage covers 26 T cell receptor beta chains from one sample sequenced in a study of metastatic and nonmetastatic thyroid tumors. With MiXCR, TCRdb reprocessed the PCR reads. The sample contains fewer than 20,000 clones, less than 25% of which appear only once. All patients were treatment-naive before thyroid surgery. Sequencing was performed on tumor tissue. All receptors come from a female donor with papillary thyroid cancer or a benign thyroid nodule (not recorded which). Some clones in this sample may be carry-over from other donors' samples.

This clone was picked up a small number of times. The genes are TRBV28 and TRBJ2-3; D remains ambiguous. This CDR3 comprises 13 residues. From germline, CDR1 is MDHEN and CDR2 SYDVKM. V shed 5 bases and J shed 8 bases, with 14 bases lying between them. This CDR3 is CASSLPSRCTQYF. The CDR3 region has the DNA TGTGCCAGCAGTCTACCTAGTAGGTGTACGCAGTATTTT.

This clone has only a few counts. The chain carries TRBV10-3 and TRBJ2-1; D ambiguous. V shed 10 bases and J shed 8 bases, with 15 bases lying between them. The V gene's germline CDR1 is ENHRY and CDR2 SYGVKD. The CDR3 consists of 12 residues. The CDR3 reads CATKASNHEQFF. The CDR3 DNA reads as TGTGCCACCAAAGCTAGTAACCATGAGCAGTTCTTC.

This clone appeared many times. The genes are TRBV20-1 and TRBJ2-1; the D gene is possibly TRBD2 (5 bases). The CDR3 extends over 14 amino acids. Germline CDR1 reads DFQATT; CDR2 reads SNEGSKA (reference sequence). V lost 3 bases and J lost 5, with 14 bases in between. DNA for the CDR3: TGCAGTGCTAGTGGCCGGGGTACTAACAATGAGCAGTTCTTC. Translation: CSASGRGTNNEQFF.

This clone appeared a few times. A read error may account for a junction end that differs from germline. Different DNA sequences within this sample yield the same CDR3. J is TRBJ1-2 and V is TRBV2; 10 positions agree with TRBD1. The CDR3 is 13 amino acids. In germline, CDR1 is SNHLY, CDR2 FYNNEI. CDR3 nucleotide sequence: TGTGCTAGCAGAGCCGGGACAGGGGATGGATACACCTTC. Protein: CASRAGTGDGYTF.

This clone was counted at least ten times. The chain joins TRBV12-5 to TRBJ2-2, with D possibly being TRBD2 (5 bases). The V and J ends lost 5 bases and 8 bases respectively, with 9 bases between them. The CDR3 sequence is 12 residues long. The germline CDR1 and CDR2 sequences are LGHNT and FRNRAP. CDR3 loop: CASGHRGGELFF. The CDR3 DNA follows: TGTGCTAGTGGTCATCGGGGTGGGGAGCTGTTTTTT.

This clone is medium-sized. The chain employs TRBV4-1 and TRBJ2-7; TRBD1 aligns across 8 bases. The V gene's germline CDR1 is MGHRA and CDR2 YSYEKL. The CDR3 contains 15 residues. The junction had 4 bases not matched to a gene; V was cut back by 0 bases and J by 3 bases. CDR3 sequence: CASSQEAGGHYEQYF. The CDR3, as DNA: TGCGCCAGCAGCCAAGAGGCAGGGGGCCACTACGAGCAGTACTTC.

The rearrangement links TRBV11-2 to TRBJ2-1; D unresolved. The V end lost 5 bases, the J end lost 0 bases, and 14 bases lay between the germline ends. The CDR3 is 16 amino acids. Germline CDR1 is SGHAT and CDR2 is FQNNGV. CDR3 amino acids: CASSPPGSSSYNEQFF. CDR3 bases: TGTGCCAGCAGCCCCCCGGGCTCCAGCTCCTACAATGAGCAGTTCTTC.

Many counts were recorded for this clone. This chain joins TRBV12-3 or TRBV12-4 and TRBJ1-1; no firm D call. Trimming took off 6 bases at V and 8 bases at J, with 7 bases between the two ends. The CDR3 covers 10 residues. CDR3 sequence: CASRSEEAFF. CDR3 nucleotides: TGTGCCAGCAGGTCCGAGGAAGCTTTCTTT.

CDR3: CASSEAGTATWYEQYF. CDR3 DNA: TGTGCCAGCAGTGAAGCCGGGACTGCGACGTGGTACGAGCAGTACTTC. The V and J genes are TRBV6-1 and TRBJ2-7; D may be TRBD2 (6 bases). V lost 0 bases and J lost 4, with 16 bases in between. The CDR3 length is 16 residues. Germline V gene sequence: CDR1 MNHNS, CDR2 SASEGT.

A word on this clone: The sample contains more than one DNA sequence encoding this CDR3. J is TRBJ2-1 and V is TRBV10-3, with D possibly TRBD1 on 5 matching bases. The V gene lost 6 bases and the J gene lost 6 bases, with 30 bases spanning the gap. From germline, CDR1 is ENHRY and CDR2 SYGVKD. The CDR3 runs to 19 residues. This chain's CDR3 is CAISPQRRSLLFGANEQFF. DNA for the CDR3: TGTGCCATCAGCCCCCAAAGAAGGAGCCTTCTATTTGGGGCCAATGAGCAGTTCTTC.

This clone qualifies as medium-sized (0.01 to 0.1%). The chain carries TRBV28 and TRBJ2-1; 12 bases line up with TRBD2. V shed 6 bases, J shed 4 bases, and the junction held 16 bases outside the gene matches. CDR3 size: 19 residues. Per the germline V gene, CDR1 is MDHEN and CDR2 is SYDVKM. CDR3 protein: CASSLTRTSGKGLYNEQFF. CDR3 bases: TGTGCCAGCAGCCTAACACGGACTAGCGGGAAGGGGTTGTACAATGAGCAGTTCTTC. Supplemented by reference TRBV28 and TRBJ2-1, the full variable domain reads DVKVTQSSRYLVKRTGEKVFLECVQDMDHENMFWYRQDPGLGLRLIYFSYDVKMKEKGDIPEGYSVSREKKERFSLILESASTNQTSMYLCASSLTRTSGKGLYNEQFFGPGTRLTVL.

This clone was seen repeatedly, ten times or more. The V gene is TRBV30, the J gene TRBJ2-5; a possible D gene is TRBD2 (6 bases). In germline, CDR1 is GTSNPN, CDR2 SVGIG (reference sequence). V lost 2 bases, J lost 3 bases, and 13 bases lay in between. The CDR3 length is 14 residues. CDR3 region: CAWSSYWGEETQYF. In DNA form, the CDR3 reads TGTGCCTGGAGTTCCTATTGGGGGGAAGAGACCCAGTACTTC.

This clone showed up many times. CDR3 bases: TGCAGTGCCAATTACTGGGCCGGCGGTGAGCAGTTCTTC. Protein product: CSANYWAGGEQFF. The chain has TRBV20-1 and TRBJ2-1, with unresolved D. The V gene's germline CDR1 is DFQATT and CDR2 SNEGSKA (reference sequence). This CDR3 is 13 amino acids long. The ends were cut back, 6 bases at V and 9 bases at J, with 18 bases in the middle.

This clone has at least ten counts. V gene TRBV30 combines with J gene TRBJ2-1; D is possibly TRBD1 (6 bases). Germline assignment: CDR1 GTSNPN and CDR2 SVGIG (reference sequence). CDR3 length equals 15 residues. Deletions cut 0 bases from V and 1 base from J, with 10 bases between. CDR3 loop: CAWSVGTTSYNEQFF. The CDR3 region has the DNA TGTGCCTGGAGTGTAGGGACAACATCCTACAATGAGCAGTTCTTC.

As to this clone: A much larger clone lies a single base off, so this may be a read error. This rearrangement joins TRBV5-4 to TRBJ2-2; D unclear. The CDR3 totals 11 residues. Trimming cost V 6 bases and J 7 bases, with 7 bases left between them. The germline CDR1 and CDR2 sequences are SGHNT and YYREEE (reference sequence). This CDR3 is CASTTVGELFF. Written as DNA, the CDR3 is TGTGCCAGCACCACGGTCGGGGAGCTGTTTTTT.

This clone appeared many times. As DNA, the CDR3 is TGTGCCAGCAGCTTAGCACAGGGCGGGGAAAAACTGTTTTTT. Residues: CASSLAQGGEKLFF. The chain carries TRBV7-9 and TRBJ1-4; tentative D call: TRBD1 (6 bases). The ends were cut back, 0 bases at V and 8 bases at J, with 10 bases in the middle. Germline lookup yields CDR1 SEHNR and CDR2 FQNEAQ (reference sequence). The CDR3 length is 14 residues.

V is TRBV12-3 or TRBV12-4 and J is TRBJ2-1; 7 bases line up with TRBD2. This CDR3 comprises 15 residues. The V gene end was trimmed by 3 bases and the J gene end by 0 bases; junction bases not matched to a gene: 2. CDR3 bases: TGTGCCAGCAGTTTCGGCGGGAGCTCCTACAATGAGCAGTTCTTC. This codes for CASSFGGSSYNEQFF.

On this clone itself: Mismatch with germline at one junction end may stem from a read error. The chain couples TRBV28 to TRBJ2-3, with a tentative D call TRBD1 (6 bases). CDR3 length: 12 residues. The germline gives CDR1 MDHEN, CDR2 SYDVKM. The CDR3: CVSRGVADTQYF. CDR3 nucleotides: TGTGTCAGCAGGGGCGTCGCAGATACGCAGTATTTT.

This clone came up many times. The chain couples TRBV16 to TRBJ1-2; D is unclear. V gave up 1 base and J gave up 2 bases, with 8 bases separating them. Per germline, CDR1 KGHSY and CDR2 FQNENV. The CDR3 is 14 residues long. CDR3 region: CASSQYQNNYGYTF. For the CDR3, the DNA is TGTGCCAGCAGCCAATACCAGAACAACTATGGCTACACCTTC.

V usage is TRBV7-3 and J usage is TRBJ2-7, with 10 positions matching TRBD2. Germline values: CDR1 SGHTA, CDR2 FQGTGA. CDR3 length: 18 residues. V trimming: 2 bases; J trimming: 4 bases; junction bases outside the gene matches: 14. The CDR3 protein is CASSLHEFLAGAPYEQYF. The CDR3 DNA reads TGTGCCAGCAGCTTACATGAATTTCTAGCGGGAGCCCCTTACGAGCAGTACTTC. Using reference TRBV7-3 and TRBJ2-7 for the parts outside the CDR3, the full variable domain is GAGVSQTPSNKVTEKGKYVELRCDPISGHTALYWYRQSLGQGPEFLIYFQGTGAADDSGLPNDRFFAVRPEGSVSTLKIQRTERGDSAVYLCASSLHEFLAGAPYEQYFGPGTRLTVT.

The chain uses TRBV20-1 and TRBJ1-1, with D possibly matching TRBD1 (5 bases). The CDR3 consists of 12 residues. Germline CDR1 DFQATT, CDR2 SNEGSKA (reference sequence). Trimming stripped 7 bases from V and 4 bases from J, with 13 bases between. CDR3 nucleotide sequence: TGCAGTGTCAATCAGGGACGCACTGAAGCTTTCTTT. Its translation is CSVNQGRTEAFF.

This clone was seen repeatedly, ten times or more. The J gene is TRBJ2-3, the V gene TRBV20-1; D unclear. Trimming stripped 5 bases from V and 1 base from J, with 4 bases between. Per the germline V gene, CDR1 is DFQATT and CDR2 is SNEGSKA (reference sequence). This CDR3 is 11 amino acids long. Written as DNA, the CDR3 is TGCAGTGCTTCCCGCACAGATACGCAGTATTTT. It yields the protein CSASRTDTQYF.

This chain connects TRBV12-3 or TRBV12-4 to TRBJ2-3; the D call may be TRBD1 or TRBD2 (6 bases each). CDR3 length equals 13 residues. With 6 bases removed from V and 2 bases from J, the gap between germline ends came to 9 bases. Here the CDR3 DNA reads TGTGCCAGCAGAGGGGGGCCCACAGATACGCAGTATTTT. This sequence encodes CASRGGPTDTQYF.

On this clone itself: The limits of the CDR3 on the DNA are not certain, so only TCRdb's listed CDR3 is given. V and J are TRBV7-3 and TRBJ2-7; TRBD1, as called in the table, went unchecked against the DNA. The CDR3 spans 20 residues, counting both ends. In germline, CDR1 is SGHTA, CDR2 FQGTGA. The CDR3 protein is CASSLTPNGQFFGPGREQYF.

This clone has a count of ten or more. The chain joins TRBV11-2 to TRBJ2-7; D is undetermined. This CDR3 has 13 amino acids. V shed 0 bases and J shed 3 bases, with 6 bases lying between them. Per the germline V gene, CDR1 is SGHAT and CDR2 is FQNNGV. CDR3 in DNA: TGTGCCAGCAGCTTAGATTTTGGCTACGAGCAGTACTTC. It encodes CASSLDFGYEQYF. Together with reference TRBV11-2 and TRBJ2-7, the CDR3 gives the full variable domain: EAGVAQSPRYKIIEKRQSVAFWCNPISGHATLYWYQQILGQGPKLLIQFQNNGVVDDSQLPKDRFSAERLKGVDSTLKIQPAKLEDSAVYLCASSLDFGYEQYFGPGTRLTVT.

In this sample, this clone is medium-sized (0.01 to 0.1%). This sequence joins TRBV28 and TRBJ1-6; maybe TRBD1 (6 bases). This CDR3 is built from 14 residues. V shed 5 bases and J shed 8 bases, with 13 bases lying between them. CDR1 and CDR2 from the germline V gene are MDHEN and SYDVKM. The CDR3 is CASSTTGRYSPLHF. CDR3 nucleotide sequence: TGTGCCAGCAGTACGACAGGCCGGTATTCACCCCTCCACTTT.